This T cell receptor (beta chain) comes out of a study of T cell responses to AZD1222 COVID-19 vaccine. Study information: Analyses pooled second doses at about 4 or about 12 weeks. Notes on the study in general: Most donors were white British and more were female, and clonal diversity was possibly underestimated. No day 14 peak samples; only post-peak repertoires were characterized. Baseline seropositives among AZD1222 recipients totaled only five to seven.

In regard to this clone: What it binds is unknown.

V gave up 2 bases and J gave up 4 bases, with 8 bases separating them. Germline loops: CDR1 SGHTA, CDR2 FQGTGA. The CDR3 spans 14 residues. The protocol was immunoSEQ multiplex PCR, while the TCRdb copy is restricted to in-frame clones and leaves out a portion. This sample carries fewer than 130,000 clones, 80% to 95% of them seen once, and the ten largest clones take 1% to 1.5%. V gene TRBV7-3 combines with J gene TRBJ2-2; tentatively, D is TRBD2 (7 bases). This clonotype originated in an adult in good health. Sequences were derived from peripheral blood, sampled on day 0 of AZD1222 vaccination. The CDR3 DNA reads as TGTGCCAGCAGCTTACGGGGGGCCACCGGGGAGCTGTTTTTT. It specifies CASSLRGATGELFF.